The text below deals with one T cell receptor beta chain. Its cognate antigen is unknown. Assay: immunoSEQ multiplex PCR; the TCRdb copy retains only in-frame clones and omits some. The repertoire holds tens of thousands of clones, with 70% to 90% as singletons. These data come from a study of T cell responses to AZD1222 COVID-19 vaccine. Overall study findings and caveats: Clonal diversity may have been underestimated in mostly white British donors. Spike was spanned by vaccine-associated CD4 TCRs, which were dominant at 160-218 and 743-854. Baseline seropositives among AZD1222 recipients totaled only 5 or 6.

The sequence was obtained from an adult in good health. This specimen was peripheral blood, taken on day 0 of AZD1222 vaccination.

This CDR3 is CASSQGGAGNTIYF. The CDR3 DNA sequence: TGTGCCAGCAGCCAGGGAGGGGCTGGAAACACCATATATTTT. This chain links TRBV6-5 with TRBJ1-3; maybe TRBD1 (5 bases). The CDR3 is 14 amino acids. V shed 6 bases and J shed 2 bases, with 11 bases lying between them. Germline V gene lookup returns CDR1 MNHEY and CDR2 SVGAGI.